The 27 T cell receptor beta chains below were found in one sample sequenced in a study of regulatory T cells in long-lasting Graves disease (dated by TCRdb to about 2021). Explained via the paper, the time point label denotes: persistent/refractory GD, antithyroid drugs over 5 years with positive TRAb. For both TCR sequencing and RNA sequencing, RNA was extracted from PBMCs in TRIzol. Library generation was performed with multiplex PCR. The instrument was an Illumina HiSeq 4000. To build TCR beta libraries, CDR3 regions were amplified by Arm-PCR using iRepertoire HTBI primers. The public reads were reanalyzed by TCRdb: fastp trimming at Q25, MiXCR alignment, in-frame beta chains only. Merged by CDR3 protein, the rows form single entries marked with the most common genes and DNA. Within this sample are approximately 400,000 distinct CDR3 sequences, with less than 25% of them counted one time only. The ten largest make up less than 25% of the sample.

The sequences come from peripheral blood mononuclear cells (PBMCs), collected when the disease was refractory, from a patient treated with antithyroid drugs. Source of these receptors: a female donor with Graves disease.

The rearrangement uses TRBV15 and TRBJ1-1; D is ambiguous. Trimming stripped 0 bases from V and 7 bases from J, with 9 bases between. This CDR3 is 13 amino acids long. Germline V gene lookup returns CDR1 LNHNV and CDR2 YYDKDF (reference sequence). The CDR3 reads CATSRDLGGEAFF. DNA for the CDR3: TGTGCCACCAGCAGAGATCTCGGCGGTGAAGCTTTCTTT.

As regards this clonotype: This could be a read error, since a much larger clone is one nucleotide away. Lacking the conserved final phenylalanine or tryptophan, this CDR3 likely reflects a read error. The CDR3 sequence: CASSLLQRGEKLFL. The CDR3 nucleotides are TGTGCCAGCAGTTTACTTCAAAGGGGTGAAAAACTGTTTCTT. This chain connects TRBV12-3 or TRBV12-4 to TRBJ1-4; D is possibly TRBD1 (5 bases). The CDR3 length is 14 residues. Between the trimmed V and J ends, which lost 2 bases and 7 bases, there was a span of 11 bases.

The chain links TRBV3-1 to TRBJ1-5; a possible D gene is TRBD1 (6 bases). This CDR3 is 16 amino acids long. Trimming left V 0 bases short and J 3 bases short, with 12 bases between. CDR1 is LGHDT, CDR2 YNNKEL, per germline (reference sequence). The CDR3 DNA sequence: TGTGCCAGCAGCCAAGAGGGGGGGGCGATCAATCAGCCCCAGCATTTT. Protein sequence: CASSQEGGAINQPQHF.

This clonotype appeared many times. The CDR3 DNA reads TGTGCCAGCAGCTACCGACAGGGAGGGGACACTGAAGCTTTCTTT. Encoded protein: CASSYRQGGDTEAFF. The chain is built from TRBV7-9 and TRBJ1-1, with 7 positions matching TRBD1. With 4 bases clipped from V and 3 bases from J, the junction kept 8 bases outside the gene matches. Looked up from germline, CDR1 is SEHNR and CDR2 is FQNEAQ (reference sequence). The CDR3 extends over 15 amino acids.

V gene TRBV19 combines with J gene TRBJ2-5; the match to TRBD2 covers 12 bases. The CDR3 sequence is 16 residues long. J lost 4 bases, V lost 4 bases, and 7 bases had no gene match. The germline CDR1 and CDR2 sequences are LNHDA and SQIVND (reference sequence). The CDR3 region is CASSKGLAGSGETQYF. DNA of the CDR3: TGTGCCAGTAGTAAGGGACTAGCGGGTTCCGGAGAGACCCAGTACTTC.

This clonotype was seen many times. V usage is TRBV12-3 or TRBV12-4 and J usage is TRBJ1-2, with D tentatively TRBD1 (6 bases). Trimming removed 6 bases at V and 7 bases at J, with 15 bases between. The CDR3 contains 13 residues. This CDR3 reads CASSLGGAGGYTF. CDR3 nucleotide sequence: TGTGCCAGCAGCCTCGGGGGCGCGGGTGGCTACACCTTC.

This clonotype occurred many times. The rearrangement joins TRBV2 to TRBJ2-3; a possible D gene is TRBD2 (5 bases). Trimming cost V 1 base and J 1 base, with 9 bases left between them. Germline V gene sequence: CDR1 SNHLY, CDR2 FYNNEI. The CDR3 runs to 15 residues. The DNA for the CDR3 is TGTGCCAGCAGTGAAGACGGAGCGGGCACAGATACGCAGTATTTT. Amino acid sequence: CASSEDGAGTDTQYF.

Many counts were recorded for this clonotype. The rearrangement uses TRBV28 and TRBJ1-6; D unresolved. The CDR3 runs 12 residues. Germline CDR1 reads MDHEN; CDR2 reads SYDVKM. Trimming cost V 11 bases and J 10 bases, with 15 bases left between them. Here the CDR3 DNA reads TGTGCCTCCAACTCGGGAGGATCACCCCTCCACTTT. Translation: CASNSGGSPLHF.

This clonotype showed up just a few times. This sequence may be a read error, since a much larger clone differs from it by one base. The chain has TRBV11-2 and TRBJ2-5; 10 nucleotides line up with TRBD2. This CDR3 spans 15 amino acids. CDR1 and CDR2 from the germline V gene are SGHAT and FQNNGV. Written as DNA, the CDR3 is TGTGCCAGCGGCTTAAGTAGCGGGGGGCAAGAGACCCAGTACTTC. This codes for CASGLSSGGQETQYF.

At least ten counts were recorded for this clonotype. The chain's CDR3 is CSASPEAPPLNEKLFF. For the CDR3, the DNA is TGCAGTGCCAGTCCGGAGGCCCCCCCGCTCAATGAAAAACTGTTTTTT. The chain is built from TRBV20-1 and TRBJ1-4, with no clear D. CDR3 length: 16 residues. Germline V gene lookup returns CDR1 DFQATT and CDR2 SNEGSKA (reference sequence). V lost 6 bases and J lost 5, with 22 bases in between.

Many counts were recorded for this clonotype. The V and J genes are TRBV6-5 and TRBJ1-6; 8 bases are shared with TRBD1. CDR1 is MNHEY, CDR2 SVGAGI, per germline. V shed 2 bases, J shed 0 bases, and the junction held 9 bases outside the gene matches. The CDR3 consists of 19 residues. The CDR3 nucleotides read TGTGCCAGCAGTTACGTAGGGGGACAGGCGAGCTCCTATAATTCACCCCTCCACTTT. Its translation: CASSYVGGQASSYNSPLHF.

This clonotype was detected only a few times. The chain is built from TRBV27 and TRBJ1-1; 7 positions match TRBD1. The CDR3 is made up of 12 amino acids. CDR1 MNHEY and CDR2 SMNVEV come from the germline V gene (reference sequence). V lost 10 bases and J lost 3; bases outside the gene matches: 5. In DNA, the CDR3 is TGTGCCACCAAGGGGGCCTACACTGAAGCTTTCTTT. Translated: CATKGAYTEAFF.

This clonotype was counted many times. Mismatch with germline at one junction end may stem from a read error. The genes are TRBV2 and TRBJ2-7, with a weak D call TRBD2 (7 bases). Germline CDR1 SNHLY, CDR2 FYNNEI. CDR3 size: 14 residues. This chain's CDR3 is CASTRGRGLQSDNF. The CDR3 DNA reads as TGTGCCAGCACCCGGGGGCGGGGACTACAGTCGGATAACTTC.

This clonotype was seen at least ten times. The chain carries TRBV28 and TRBJ1-5; D might be TRBD1 (5 bases). CDR3 length: 14 amino acids. Trimming left V 6 bases short and J 5 bases short, with 14 bases between. Germline V CDR1 and CDR2: MDHEN, SYDVKM. CDR3 residues: CASRIRQIHQPQHF. In DNA form, the CDR3 reads TGTGCCAGCAGGATACGACAGATCCATCAGCCCCAGCATTTT. The full variable domain, rest sourced from reference TRBV28 and TRBJ1-5, is DVKVTQSSRYLVKRTGEKVFLECVQDMDHENMFWYRQDPGLGLRLIYFSYDVKMKEKGDIPEGYSVSREKKERFSLILESASTNQTSMYLCASRIRQIHQPQHFGDGTRLSIL.

This clonotype has more than one count but fewer than ten. This chain joins TRBV6-1 and TRBJ2-1; D is unresolved. Germline CDR1 and CDR2: MNHNS and SASEGT. The CDR3 is 13 amino acids. V lost 8 bases to trimming and J lost 0 bases, with 8 bases between them. The CDR3 loop is CASQTHSYNEQFF. CDR3 DNA sequence: TGTGCCAGCCAGACTCACTCCTACAATGAGCAGTTCTTC.

About this clonotype: This clone may be a read error of a much larger clone one base away. The chain joins TRBV6-2 or TRBV6-3 to TRBJ1-5, with TRBD1 as a possible D gene (5 bases). V was trimmed by 10 bases and J by 6 bases, leaving 13 bases between them. This CDR3 contains 12 residues. Germline CDR1 reads MNHEY; CDR2 reads SVGEGT. The CDR3 loop is CATKRGSQPQHF. The CDR3 nucleotides read TGTGCCACCAAGAGGGGCAGTCAGCCCCAGCATTTT.

The sample holds a few counts of this clonotype. J is TRBJ1-4 and V is TRBV7-9; D not resolved. Per germline, CDR1 SEHNR and CDR2 FQNEAQ (reference sequence). The V and J ends lost 5 bases and 1 base respectively, with 11 bases between them. The CDR3 runs 15 residues. The CDR3 sequence is CASSQGLGTNEKLFF. The CDR3 region has the DNA TGTGCCAGCAGCCAAGGGCTGGGAACTAATGAAAAACTGTTTTTT. Combining the CDR3 with reference TRBV7-9 and TRBJ1-4 gives the whole variable domain DTGVSQNPRHKITKRGQNVTFRCDPISEHNRLYWYRQTLGQGPEFLTYFQNEAQLEKSRLLSDRFSAERPKGSFSTLEIQRTEQGDSAMYLCASSQGLGTNEKLFFGSGTQLSVL.

This clonotype was seen ten or more times. The chain joins TRBV7-3 to TRBJ2-5, with 10 bases aligning to TRBD1. J was trimmed by 5 bases and V by 0 bases; bases with no gene match: 9. The CDR3 is made up of 17 amino acids. The V gene's germline CDR1 is SGHTA and CDR2 FQGTGA. The CDR3 loop is CASSLTPPGQGTETQYF. In DNA, the CDR3 is TGTGCCAGCAGCTTAACGCCCCCGGGACAGGGGACGGAGACCCAGTACTTC.

This clonotype was seen more than once but under ten times. The chain links TRBV7-2 to TRBJ2-5, with D possibly matching TRBD1 (5 bases). Germline CDR1 is SGHTA and CDR2 is FQGNSA. This CDR3 spans 16 amino acids. V shed 1 base and J shed 2 bases, with 14 bases lying between them. The CDR3 DNA reads TGTGCCAGCAGCTTAGGACAGAGAGCTTTTCAAGAGACCCAGTACTTC. Amino acids: CASSLGQRAFQETQYF.

Notes on this clonotype: This may stem from a read error, because a much larger clone lies one nucleotide away. V usage is TRBV28 and J usage is TRBJ2-5, with D possibly being TRBD2 (6 bases). Germline V lookup: CDR1 MDHEN, CDR2 SYDVKM. The CDR3 length is 18 residues. As DNA, the CDR3 is TGTGCCACCAGTTCCCGGGGCCTAGCGAATCAAATCCAAGAGACCCAGTACTTC. Translating it yields CATSSRGLANQIQETQYF. The full variable domain, its missing parts supplied by reference TRBV28 and TRBJ2-5, is DVKVTQSSRYLVKRTGEKVFLECVQDMDHENMFWYRQDPGLGLRLIYFSYDVKMKEKGDIPEGYSVSREKKERFSLILESASTNQTSMYLCATSSRGLANQIQETQYFGPGTRLLVL.

This clonotype has a count of ten or more. The chain is built from TRBV24-1 and TRBJ2-7; weak D call: TRBD2 (5 bases). Trimming took off 0 bases at V and 3 bases at J, with 11 bases between the two ends. The CDR3 contains 15 residues. Looked up from germline, CDR1 is KGHDR and CDR2 is SFDVKD. CDR3 loop: CATSDLGEGGYEQYF. DNA of the CDR3: TGTGCCACCAGTGATTTGGGGGAAGGAGGCTACGAGCAGTACTTC.

This chain joins TRBV5-6 and TRBJ2-7; D is unresolved. There are 14 residues in the CDR3. The germline V gene has CDR1 SGHDT and CDR2 YYEEEE. V lost 3 bases, J lost 4 bases, and 14 bases lay in between. CDR3 in amino acids: CASSSHLRYYEQYF. The CDR3 DNA reads TGTGCCAGCAGCTCTCACCTGAGGTATTACGAGCAGTACTTC.

The chain is built from TRBV9 and TRBJ1-6; D is possibly TRBD1 (6 bases). The length of the CDR3 is 15 residues. CDR1 SGDLS and CDR2 YYNGEE come from the germline V gene. Trimming took off 2 bases at V and 5 bases at J, with 11 bases between the two ends. This CDR3 reads CASSVKDSNNSPLHF. CDR3 sequence (DNA): TGTGCCAGCAGCGTCAAGGACAGCAATAATTCACCCCTCCACTTT.

This clonotype was found many times. This chain links TRBV28 with TRBJ2-7; D unresolved. The length of the CDR3 is 14 residues. With 4 bases removed from V and 2 bases from J, the gap between germline ends came to 12 bases. CDR1 and CDR2 from the germline V gene are MDHEN and SYDVKM. The CDR3 sequence: CASSSTALAYEQYF. CDR3 DNA sequence: TGTGCCAGCAGTTCGACCGCGCTCGCCTACGAGCAGTACTTC. Full variable domain (rest looked up from reference TRBV28 and TRBJ2-7): DVKVTQSSRYLVKRTGEKVFLECVQDMDHENMFWYRQDPGLGLRLIYFSYDVKMKEKGDIPEGYSVSREKKERFSLILESASTNQTSMYLCASSSTALAYEQYFGPGTRLTVT.

At least ten counts were recorded for this clonotype. The chain joins TRBV28 to TRBJ1-3, with 7 bases matching TRBD1. The CDR3 sequence is 16 residues long. V lost 5 bases to trimming and J lost 6 bases; unmatched junction nucleotides: 13. Per the germline V gene, CDR1 is MDHEN and CDR2 is SYDVKM. CDR3 coding DNA: TGTGCCAGCAGTCCAACATTCGAACAGGGGAAAAACACCATATATTTT. It codes for CASSPTFEQGKNTIYF.

The chain carries TRBV30 and TRBJ2-1; D gene ambiguous. Germline CDR1 and CDR2: GTSNPN and SVGIG (reference sequence). Deletions cut 2 bases from V and 2 bases from J, with 13 bases between. This CDR3 contains 15 residues. The CDR3 reads CAWSTKYGAYNEQFF. In DNA, the CDR3 is TGTGCCTGGAGTACCAAATACGGTGCCTACAATGAGCAGTTCTTC. Full variable domain (rest looked up from reference TRBV30 and TRBJ2-1): SQTIHQWPATLVQPVGSPLSLECTVEGTSNPNLYWYRQAAGRGLQLLFYSVGIGQISSEVPQNLSASRPQDRQFILSSKKLLLSDSGFYLCAWSTKYGAYNEQFFGPGTRLTVL.

This clonotype appeared many times. The V call is TRBV6-1, the J call TRBJ1-5, with D perhaps matching TRBD1 (6 bases). Trimming removed 7 bases from V and 4 bases from J, with 17 bases in between. Germline CDR1 MNHNS, CDR2 SASEGT. The CDR3 is made up of 15 amino acids. The chain's CDR3 is CASTVTTGPNQPQHF. Here the CDR3 DNA reads TGTGCCAGCACCGTAACGACAGGACCAAATCAGCCCCAGCATTTT.